This TCR beta chain was identified during a study of cytomegalovirus exposure and HLA in healthy donors. Across the study: An analysis done earlier identified about 120 million unique TCR beta sequences from approximately 200 million T cells.

While unrecorded immune exposures were likely, the donors were nominally healthy when sampled. PCR amplification relied on 60 Vbeta primers (plus 13 Jbeta primers). Clones were read by immunoSEQ multiplex PCR, and TCRdb kept only the in-frame ones, dropping some. The data show approximately 110,000 clones, 74% seen once. A note on this clone: The antigen is undetermined.

Regarding the study as a whole: One variant, a missense change in DCLRE1C, was linked in a later analysis to TCR beta V- and J-gene trimming. Some V segments could not be told apart, so they were left out, TRBV6-2 and TRBV6-3 among them.

Germline CDR1 PRHDT, CDR2 FYEKMQ (reference sequence). The CDR3 extends over 15 amino acids. J lost 8 bases, V lost 0 bases, and 7 bases had no gene match. The chain couples TRBV13 to TRBJ2-1, with 7 bases that match TRBD2. The receptor was isolated from a woman in her forties or fifties in good health and CMV-seropositive. The sample comprised PBMCs. The CDR3 bases are TGTGCCAGCAGCTTAGGGGTAGCGGGCGGCCATGAGCAGTTCTTC. It specifies CASSLGVAGGHEQFF.